A single TCR beta chain is shown here with its context. This sample is drawn from a study of T cell changes during pregnancy in multiple sclerosis. There are 14 residues in the CDR3. Germline values: CDR1 SGHRS, CDR2 YFSETQ. The ends lost 0 bases at V and 5 bases at J; junction bases unmatched: 0. TCRdb keeps only in-frame clones here, not all; method: immunoSEQ multiplex PCR. This table holds about 93,000 clones, around 92% found once. The source of this sequence is a female donor with multiple sclerosis, enrolled in a pregnancy study. The genes are TRBV5-1 and TRBJ1-5, with TRBD1 identical over 9 bases. The material was peripheral blood, obtained after pregnancy. The CDR3 is CASSLGTGDQPQHF. The DNA of the CDR3 is TGCGCCAGCAGCTTGGGGACAGGGGATCAGCCCCAGCATTTT.